Presented here are 10 T cell receptor beta chains from one specimen sequenced in a study of T cell responses to AZD1222 COVID-19 vaccine. Method: immunoSEQ multiplex PCR; TCRdb's copy keeps in-frame clones and lacks some. The data hold roughly 180,000 clones, with 92% observed a single time. Sample: peripheral blood, taken 28 days after the second AZD1222 dose. These receptors were obtained from an adult who received the AZD1222 COVID-19 vaccine.

V is TRBV2 and J is TRBJ2-2, with 10 bases lining up with TRBD1. Germline CDR1 SNHLY, CDR2 FYNNEI. CDR3 length equals 17 residues. The J segment lost 5 bases and the V segment lost 4 bases, leaving 10 bases of the junction unmatched. CDR3 region: CASSGEPGQGFTGELFF. CDR3 bases: TGTGCCAGCAGTGGGGAACCGGGACAGGGGTTTACCGGGGAGCTGTTTTTT.

The rearrangement links TRBV12-2 to TRBJ1-5. TRBV12-2 is annotated as a pseudogene. The CDR3 contains 14 residues. CDR3 nucleotides: TGTGCAAGTCGCACCACCGAGGGCCCCAGCCCCCAGCATTTT. This translates into CASRTTEGPSPQHF.

The V and J genes are TRBV7-2 and TRBJ2-7; 7 nucleotides align to TRBD1. CDR1 is SGHTA and CDR2 is FQGNSA in the germline V gene. CDR3 length: 14 amino acids. V lost 3 bases, J lost 4 bases, and 6 bases stayed unmatched. The DNA of the CDR3 is TGTGCCAGCAGCTTCCCTGACAGGGTGTACGAGCAGTACTTC. This encodes CASSFPDRVYEQYF.

The CDR3 loop reads CASSFMRTGYTF. The CDR3 nucleotides read TGTGCCAGCAGTTTTATGAGGACCGGCTACACCTTC. This chain connects TRBV12-3 or TRBV12-4 to TRBJ1-2; D unresolved. CDR3 length: 12 amino acids. Trimming left V 3 bases short and J 8 bases short, with 10 bases between.

This clone is a singleton in its sample. The chain is built from TRBV5-6 and TRBJ2-1; a weak D match, TRBD1 (6 bases). Trimming left V 3 bases short and J 2 bases short, with 12 bases between. This CDR3 has 15 amino acids. Germline loops: CDR1 SGHDT, CDR2 YYEEEE. The CDR3 DNA follows: TGTGCCAGCAGCTGGGGGCCTGCTGCCTACAATGAGCAGTTCTTC. It is translated as CASSWGPAAYNEQFF.

For this clone: Sequence at one end of the junction differs from germline and may be a read error. The J gene is TRBJ1-5, the V gene TRBV6-2 or TRBV6-3; D ambiguous. Germline V gene lookup returns CDR1 MNHEY and CDR2 SVGEGT. This CDR3 region has 13 residues. CDR3 sequence: CASSYSRMETRDF. The CDR3 DNA sequence: TGTGCCAGCAGTTACTCCAGGATGGAGACGCGGGATTTT.

The CDR3 DNA is TGTGCCACCGGGACCCGGGGTGGCTACACCTTC. Translation gives CATGTRGGYTF. This chain joins TRBV12-3 or TRBV12-4 and TRBJ1-2; the D gene is possibly TRBD1 (5 bases). The CDR3 contains 11 residues. The V end lost 10 bases, the J end lost 7 bases, and 13 bases lay between the germline ends.

The V and J genes are TRBV29-1 and TRBJ1-1; the D gene is possibly TRBD1 (5 bases). V shed 0 bases and J shed 4 bases, with 9 bases lying between them. The CDR3 is 13 amino acids. Germline CDR1 and CDR2: SQVTM and ANQGSEA. CDR3 bases: TGCAGCGTTGAAGAGGGTGGGGGCACTGAAGCTTTCTTT. It translates to CSVEEGGGTEAFF.

This chain joins TRBV2 and TRBJ1-5; D may be TRBD1 (6 bases). V lost 6 bases and J lost 0, with 9 bases in between. Germline V lookup: CDR1 SNHLY, CDR2 FYNNEI. The CDR3 runs 14 residues. The DNA for the CDR3 is TGTGCCAGCAGCCAGGACAGTAGCAATCAGCCCCAGCATTTT. It encodes CASSQDSSNQPQHF.

V and J are TRBV9 and TRBJ1-5; the D gene is possibly TRBD1 (5 bases). Trimming took 1 base from V and 5 from J, leaving 16 bases between them. Per the germline V gene, CDR1 is SGDLS and CDR2 is YYNGEE. The CDR3 contains 16 residues. Here the CDR3 reads CASSVPTDRVHQPQHF. In DNA form, the CDR3 reads TGTGCCAGCAGCGTACCAACCGACAGAGTACATCAGCCCCAGCATTTT. Together with reference TRBV9 and TRBJ1-5, the CDR3 gives the full variable domain: DSGVTQTPKHLITATGQRVTLRCSPRSGDLSVYWYQQSLDQGLQFLIQYYNGEERAKGNILERFSAQQFPDLHSELNLSSLELGDSALYFCASSVPTDRVHQPQHFGDGTRLSIL.